The rows below give T cell receptor beta chains drawn from one sample of a study of shared clonotypes between healthy human individuals. Generated by immunoSEQ multiplex PCR, the TCRdb table keeps only in-frame clones and is missing some. The sample has hundreds of thousands of clones, about 95% seen once. Sequenced sample: naive CD8+ T cells sorted from blood. Receptors originate from a woman in her thirties in good health. Both conserved end residues are trimmed from each CDR3.

v_call: TRBV13; j_call: TRBJ2-7; cdr3_aa: ASSLGYGPEQY
v_call: TRBV5-4; j_call: TRBJ2-1; cdr3_aa: ASSPGTSGNNEQF
v_call: TRBV7-9; j_call: TRBJ2-7; cdr3_aa: ASRTSGIYEQY
v_call: TRBV27; j_call: TRBJ1-1; cdr3_aa: ASRIRLHTEAF
v_call: TRBV5-6; j_call: TRBJ2-7; cdr3_aa: ASSLKLASYEQY
v_call: TRBV5-6; j_call: TRBJ2-3; cdr3_aa: ASSLWWRDQNTQY
v_call: TRBV7-9; j_call: TRBJ1-1; cdr3_aa: ASSLGQAYTEAF
v_call: TRBV4-2; j_call: TRBJ2-7; cdr3_aa: ASSQGITNYEQY
v_call: TRBV28; j_call: TRBJ1-2; cdr3_aa: ASSPLPAGAGEGYT
v_call: TRBV10-3; j_call: TRBJ2-3; cdr3_aa: ATREGALYTDTQY
v_call: TRBV4-2; j_call: TRBJ2-7; cdr3_aa: ASSQEDTGARSSYEQY
v_call: TRBV4-1; j_call: TRBJ2-6; cdr3_aa: ASSPSPGLGANVLT
v_call: TRBV5-6; j_call: TRBJ2-7; cdr3_aa: ASSRLGQDSYEQY
v_call: TRBV2; j_call: TRBJ1-3; cdr3_aa: ASYSFGNTIY
v_call: TRBV5-5; j_call: TRBJ2-7; cdr3_aa: ASSHPGGGTYEQY
v_call: TRBV27; j_call: TRBJ1-1; cdr3_aa: ASSLTGTVEAF
v_call: TRBV27; j_call: TRBJ2-2; cdr3_aa: ASSFGLVGSGELF
v_call: TRBV28; j_call: TRBJ1-5; cdr3_aa: ASSSPSDQPQH
v_call: TRBV6-1; j_call: TRBJ1-1; cdr3_aa: ASSEAWTLFTEAF
v_call: TRBV27; j_call: TRBJ2-2; cdr3_aa: ASKSTGSPTGELF
v_call: TRBV19; j_call: TRBJ2-7; cdr3_aa: ASSTGGSSYEQY
v_call: TRBV13; j_call: TRBJ2-5; cdr3_aa: ASSYSGSALRETQY
v_call: TRBV9; j_call: TRBJ2-7; cdr3_aa: ASSVYGTSDEQY
v_call: TRBV28; j_call: TRBJ2-1; cdr3_aa: ASSRGYNEQF
v_call: TRBV9; j_call: TRBJ2-7; cdr3_aa: ASSPGGNPTYEQY
v_call: TRBV27; j_call: TRBJ2-1; cdr3_aa: ASSWALSSYNEQF
v_call: TRBV4-1; j_call: TRBJ2-1; cdr3_aa: ASSPRLAAYNEQF
v_call: TRBV7-6; j_call: TRBJ2-7; cdr3_aa: ASSLGMAYEQY